The clone carrying this T cell receptor (beta chain) was counted between two and nine times. Its specificity is unknown. This specimen belongs to a study of blood T cells in healthy people across ages. Study-level results: Measured against age, TCR beta diversity per million T cells decreased in a roughly linear manner.

Primers used in a second PCR of about 6 to 11 cycles were a sample-barcoded 5' primer and a J-beta primer mix. TCRdb re-called the 5' RACE reads with MiXCR, one entry per CDR3 protein. The sample has 600,000 to 1,000,000 distinct CDR3 sequences; 20% to 25% are singletons. Another study also made use of these data, one on T cells of mothers and their children.

The TCR sequence derives from a boy aged 10-17 years in good health. Sequencing was performed on blood.

CDR3 amino acids: CASSTGQIDQDTQYF. CDR3 in DNA: TGTGCCAGCAGCACGGGACAGATCGACCAGGATACGCAGTATTTT. The chain links TRBV6-5 to TRBJ2-3; TRBD1 aligns across 7 bases. The CDR3 is made up of 15 amino acids. Germline assignment: CDR1 MNHEY and CDR2 SVGAGI. V shed 6 bases and J 6 bases; nucleotides not matched to a gene: 12.